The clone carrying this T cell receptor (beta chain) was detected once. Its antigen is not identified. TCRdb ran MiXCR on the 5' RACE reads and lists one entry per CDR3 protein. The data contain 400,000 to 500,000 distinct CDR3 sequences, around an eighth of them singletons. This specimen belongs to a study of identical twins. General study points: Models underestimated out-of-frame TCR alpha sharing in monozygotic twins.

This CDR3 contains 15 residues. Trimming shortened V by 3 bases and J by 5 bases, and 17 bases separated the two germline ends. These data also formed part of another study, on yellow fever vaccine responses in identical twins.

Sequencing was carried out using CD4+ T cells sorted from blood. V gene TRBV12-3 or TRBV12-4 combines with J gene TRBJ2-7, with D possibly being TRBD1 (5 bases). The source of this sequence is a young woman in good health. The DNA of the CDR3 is TGTGCCAGCAGTTTTCAACTATCAGGGCTTGACGAGCAGTACTTC. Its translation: CASSFQLSGLDEQYF.